This T cell receptor beta chain is from a study of low-dose radiotherapy and immunotherapy resistance in tumors. Across the whole study: Oral aspirin at 300 mg was taken daily by patients for four cycles, beginning on cycle 1 day 1.

The CDR3 has 16 amino acids. The trim removed 4 bases at V and 3 bases at J, leaving 10 bases unmatched. Germline V gene sequence: CDR1 MGHRA, CDR2 YSYEKL. This clonotype was seen repeatedly, ten times or more. TRAV- and TRBV-specific primers, spanning alpha and beta chains, primed first-strand cDNA. The TCRs were subjected to amplification over about 20 PCR cycles employing a constant-region primer in conjunction with a V-primer adapter. Via MiXCR, TCRdb re-called the reads, giving one row per CDR3 protein. This sample has around 99,000 distinct CDR3 sequences, with just under 9.5% found just once. The sample's time point: before trial treatment. Donors were treated with nivolumab, ipilimumab, aspirin, and low-dose cyclophosphamide and radiotherapy.

The TCR sequence derives from a male donor with prostate cancer. Specimen: PBMCs, collected before treatment. The chain combines TRBV4-1 with TRBJ2-5; 8 bases are a match to TRBD2. CDR3 sequence: CASSPIMSGSKETQYF. The CDR3 bases are TGCGCCAGCAGCCCGATCATGAGCGGGAGTAAAGAGACCCAGTACTTC.